This TCR beta chain was obtained from a study of T cell responses to AZD1222 COVID-19 vaccine (dated by TCRdb to 2020 to 2022). About the study as a whole: TCR sequencing was performed for roughly 250 trial participants, of whom about 210 were given two doses of AZD1222 and some 25 were given two doses of MenACWY control vaccine. Trial participants were enrolled by age into subgroups of 18-55, 56-69 and 70-plus years, and roughly 150, 30 and 60 TCR-sequenced participants, respectively, were included in these subgroups.

The CDR3 regions of human TCRbeta chains were analyzed by immunosequencing. The source study handled its data this way. TCRs in the repertoires were matched against a reference library of SARS-CoV-2-specific TCRs that had been generated with the MIRA antigen-specificity platform. Breadth was defined as the fraction of unique TCRs that were SARS-CoV-2-associated, and depth was defined as the fraction of total T cells that were SARS-CoV-2-associated. Each spike-specific TCR was assigned to its reactive spike region and to a CD4 or CD8 class using the MIRA data. Log10-transformed breadth and depth values were compared by one-way ANOVA with Sidak's multiple comparisons tests. TCRdb took over this immuneACCESS table, retaining in-frame rearrangements with V and J assigned. Such tables are incomplete; in checked studies, under half of the missing clones stem from an unresolved V gene, and the remainder is unexplained. The V and J calls and clone size are taken from that table; D and trimming were inferred from the DNA. The sample includes about 170,000 clones, with approximately 90% observed a single time. The ten largest clones capture 0.85% to 1.2% of the sample.

The CDR3, from cysteine to phenylalanine, totals 15 residues. The only DNA kept is the CDR3, 45 bases in frame from the first base. V and J are truncated by 6 bases and 7 bases respectively, leaving an intervening sequence of 16 bases. The germline V gene sets CDR1 to MRHNA and CDR2 to SNTAGT. The meaning of the sample's time point label: about 28 days (+/-7) after the second vaccine dose. AZD1222 recipients with second doses at about 4 weeks or about 12 weeks were pooled, because spike-specific TCR depth and breadth did not differ between schedules. Vaccinee samples were obtained from the UK trials COV001 and COV002, which included a single-blind randomized controlled phase 2/3 trial of AZD1222 (ChAdOx1 nCoV-19) in healthy adults. For TCRbeta chain sequencing, PBMC samples from trial participants were taken at day 0 and at day 28 after the second dose. What the authors observed across the whole study: Conclusions about previously exposed vaccinees were limited because only six AZD1222 recipients were SARS-CoV-2 seropositive at baseline. In the small 56-69-year group, the increase in depth fell short of significance, most likely because of low power. The whole spike protein was spanned by vaccine-associated CD4 TCRs, and dominant responses were seen in regions 160-218 and 743-854. Spike-specific TCR breadth and depth rose significantly after two AZD1222 doses compared with day 0 and with MenACWY recipients. Participants were mostly white British and included more females than males, and it was suggested by the authors that clonal diversity may have been underestimated. Nearly half of unique spike-specific TCRs reportedly recognized epitopes outside regions mutated in the B.1.351 and B.1.1.7 variants. No day 14 peak-response samples were available, so repertoires were characterized only after the peak T cell response.

Comments on this clone: The antigen it recognizes is unknown. Within one base of it there is no much larger clone, and no base qualities were kept.

The rearrangement joined TRBV6-4 to TRBJ1-6; the D gene cannot be resolved reliably. The starting material was peripheral blood, obtained 28 days after the second AZD1222 dose. This receptor was obtained from an adult who received the AZD1222 COVID-19 vaccine. The DNA sequence is TGTGCCAGCAGCCAGTACACAGTTACGAATTCACCCCTCCACTTT. Its amino acids are CASSQYTVTNSPLHF.